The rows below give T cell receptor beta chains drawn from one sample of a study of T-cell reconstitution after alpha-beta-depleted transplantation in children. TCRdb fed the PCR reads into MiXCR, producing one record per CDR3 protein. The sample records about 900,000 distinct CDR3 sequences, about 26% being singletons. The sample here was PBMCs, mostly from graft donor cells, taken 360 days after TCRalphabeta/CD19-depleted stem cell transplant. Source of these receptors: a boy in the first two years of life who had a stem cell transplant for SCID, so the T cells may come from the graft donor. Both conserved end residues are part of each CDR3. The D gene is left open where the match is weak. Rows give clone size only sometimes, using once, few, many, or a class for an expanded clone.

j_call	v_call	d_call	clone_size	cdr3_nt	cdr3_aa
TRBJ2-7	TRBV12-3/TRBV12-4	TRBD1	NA	TGTGCCAGCACTTGGGACAGGGTCTCCTACGAGCAGTACTTC	CASTWDRVSYEQYF
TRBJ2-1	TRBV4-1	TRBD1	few	TGCGCCAGCAGCCGAGCTGGGACAGGACACAATGAGCAGTTCTTC	CASSRAGTGHNEQFF
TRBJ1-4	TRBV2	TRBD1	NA	TGTGCCAGCAGTTCAGGGGGTAGAGAAAAACTGTTTTTT	CASSSGGREKLFF
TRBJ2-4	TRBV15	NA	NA	TGTGCCACCAGCTTCCTGGTGGCGGGTCGCAGCATTCAGTACTTC	CATSFLVAGRSIQYF
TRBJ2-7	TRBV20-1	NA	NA	TGCAGTGCTCCGAGTGGACATAAGCAGTACGAGCAGTACTTC	CSAPSGHKQYEQYF
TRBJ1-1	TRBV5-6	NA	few	TGTGCCAGCAGTAGTGTTTTGGGGAACACTGAAGCTTTCTTT	CASSSVLGNTEAFF
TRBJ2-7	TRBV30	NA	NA	TGTGCCTGGGTGACGGGTTACGAGCAGTACTTC	CAWVTGYEQYF
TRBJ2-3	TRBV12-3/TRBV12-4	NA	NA	TGTGCCAGCAGCCTCCCCCCCGGGATAACGCAGTATTTT	CASSLPPGITQYF
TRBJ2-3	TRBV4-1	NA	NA	TGCGCCAGCAGCCAAGTCCCCCCACCTAACACAGATACGCAGTATTTT	CASSQVPPPNTDTQYF
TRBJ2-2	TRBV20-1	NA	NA	TGCAGTGCTAGAAAGGACGTCGTGGGGACCGGGGAGCTGTTTTTT	CSARKDVVGTGELFF
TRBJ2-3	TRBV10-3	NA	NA	TGTGCCATCAGTGAGAGGGGCGGGGGCACAGATACGCAGTATTTT	CAISERGGGTDTQYF
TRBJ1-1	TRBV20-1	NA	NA	TGCAGTGCTAGAGATACTCGGATGAACACTGAAGCTTTCTTT	CSARDTRMNTEAFF
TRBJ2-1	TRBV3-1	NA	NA	TGTGCCAGCAGCTACTTCGGGGAGCAGTTCTTC	CASSYFGEQFF
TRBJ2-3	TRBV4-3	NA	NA	TGCGCCAGCAGCCAAGGGACACTTTTCACAGATACGCAGTATTTT	CASSQGTLFTDTQYF
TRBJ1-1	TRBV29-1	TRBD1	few	TGCAGCGTTAGGAGGGACAGGGAGGACACTGAAGCTTTCTTT	CSVRRDREDTEAFF
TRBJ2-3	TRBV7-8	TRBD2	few	TGTGCCAGCACCCTAGCGGGGCTGGGAGATACGCAGTATTTT	CASTLAGLGDTQYF
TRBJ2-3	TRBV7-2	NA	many	TGTGCCAGCAGCTTGTTTGGAGATACGCAGTATTTT	CASSLFGDTQYF
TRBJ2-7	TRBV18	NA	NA	TGTGCCAGCTCGCCGACACTAAATGTCCTTTACGAGCAGTACTTC	CASSPTLNVLYEQYF
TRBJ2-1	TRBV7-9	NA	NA	TGTGCCAGCAGAGATGGACGAGGCAATGAGCAGTTCTTC	CASRDGRGNEQFF
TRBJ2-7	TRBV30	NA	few	TGTGCCTGGAGTGTAAGGGGCGCCGAGCAGTACTTC	CAWSVRGAEQYF
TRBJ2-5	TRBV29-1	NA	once	TGCAGCGTTGGACATAGGGAGGAGACCCAGTACTTC	CSVGHREETQYF
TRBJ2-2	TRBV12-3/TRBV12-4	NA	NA	TGTGCCAGCAGTACCCTCTTGACAGGACCTAACACCGGGGAGCTGTTTTTT	CASSTLLTGPNTGELFF
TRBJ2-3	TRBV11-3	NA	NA	TGTGCCAGCAGCTTACAGGGGTCCTCGGATACGCAGTATTTT	CASSLQGSSDTQYF
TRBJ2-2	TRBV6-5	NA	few	TGTGCCAGCAGTTACTCGTTCGCCGGGGAGCTGTTTTTT	CASSYSFAGELFF
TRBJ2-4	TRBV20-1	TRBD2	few	TGCAGTGCTAGCACGGAGGGGACTAGTCTAGCCAAAAACATTCAGTACTTC	CSASTEGTSLAKNIQYF
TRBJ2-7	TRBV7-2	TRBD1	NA	TGTGCCAGCAGCTTTAACACCCTGCGGGACAGGGACTACGAGCAGTACTTC	CASSFNTLRDRDYEQYF
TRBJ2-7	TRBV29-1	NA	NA	TGCAGCGTCGCCGGGTCGAATCCCTACGAGCAGTACTTC	CSVAGSNPYEQYF
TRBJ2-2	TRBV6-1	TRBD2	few	TGTGCCAGCAGCAGCGGGGGGCGTCCGAACACCGGGGAGCTGTTTTTT	CASSSGGRPNTGELFF
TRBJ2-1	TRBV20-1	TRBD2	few	TGCAGTGCCAGCCCGGGACTAGCTTACAATGAGCAGTTCTTC	CSASPGLAYNEQFF
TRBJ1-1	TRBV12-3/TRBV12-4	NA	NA	TGTGCCAGCAGTTTAACCACACAGAACACTGAAGCTTTCTTT	CASSLTTQNTEAFF
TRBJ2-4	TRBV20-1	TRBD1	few	TGCAGTGCTAACGCCAGGGGGCCTCGCATTCAGTACTTC	CSANARGPRIQYF
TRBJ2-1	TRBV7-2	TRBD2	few	TGTGCCAGCAGCTTAGTGGGGACTAGGACGGGCAATGAGCAGTTCTTC	CASSLVGTRTGNEQFF
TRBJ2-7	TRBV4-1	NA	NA	TGCGCCAGCAGCCAAGATAGGGCAACAGGGTCCTACGAGCAGTACTTC	CASSQDRATGSYEQYF
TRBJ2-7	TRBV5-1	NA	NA	TGCGCCAGCAGCTCGGGCCTGAGAGGGATCCCCTACGAGCAGTACTTC	CASSSGLRGIPYEQYF
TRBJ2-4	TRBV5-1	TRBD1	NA	TGCGCCAGCAGCTTGGGGGACAGCTTCCAGTACTTC	CASSLGDSFQYF
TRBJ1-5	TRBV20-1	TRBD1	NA	TGCAGTGCACAGTACCGGGACAGGGGATTCAGGGATCAGCCCCAGCATTTT	CSAQYRDRGFRDQPQHF
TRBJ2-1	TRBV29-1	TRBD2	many	TGCAGCGCAGGGACTAGTTACAATGAGCAGTTCTTC	CSAGTSYNEQFF
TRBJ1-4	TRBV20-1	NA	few	TGCAGTGCTAAAAGGGGACAAAGCCCCAATGAAAAACTGTTTTTT	CSAKRGQSPNEKLFF
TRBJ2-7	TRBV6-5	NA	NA	TGTGCCAGCAGTTACTCGGGAAGGACTTCCTACGAGCAGTACTTC	CASSYSGRTSYEQYF
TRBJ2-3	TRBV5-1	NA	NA	TGCGCCAGCAGCTCGTACCTAGGAACAGATACGCAGTATTTT	CASSSYLGTDTQYF
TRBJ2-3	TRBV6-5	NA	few	TGTGCCAGCAGTTACTCGGGCCCTTCGGGGCAGTATTTT	CASSYSGPSGQYF
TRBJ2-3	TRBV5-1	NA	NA	TGCGCCAGCAGTTATCAAGCAGATACGCAGTATTTT	CASSYQADTQYF